These 19 T cell receptor beta chains were sequenced from one sample in a study of T cell responses to AZD1222 COVID-19 vaccine. TCRdb's table, derived via immunoSEQ multiplex PCR, lists solely in-frame clones and lacks some. Here the sample spans around 78,000 clones, roughly nine tenths being singletons. The input for sequencing was peripheral blood, taken on day 0 of AZD1222 vaccination. The receptor set was obtained from an adult in good health.

Comments on this clone: One end of the junction fails to match germline, which may point to a read error. The V and J genes are TRBV6-1 and TRBJ2-7; TRBD1 matches 11 bases. Looked up from germline, CDR1 is MNHNS and CDR2 is SASEGT. This CDR3 has 15 residues. CDR3 bases: TGTGCCAGCAGGGAAGGGACAGGGGGAGCCTACGAGCAGTACTTC. It translates to CASREGTGGAYEQYF.

The rearrangement uses TRBV13 and TRBJ2-5; D unclear. Per germline, CDR1 PRHDT and CDR2 FYEKMQ (reference sequence). The CDR3 has 16 amino acids. V lost 0 bases, J lost 1 base, and 12 bases lay in between. The CDR3 here is CASSLGRMTIQETQYF. The CDR3, as DNA: TGTGCCAGCAGCTTAGGCCGGATGACAATCCAAGAGACCCAGTACTTC.

This clone was recorded a few times. The CDR3 DNA reads as TGTGCCTGGAGTCCCCGGGGCAGCCTCTCTGGAAACACCATATATTTT. It translates to CAWSPRGSLSGNTIYF. This chain links TRBV30 with TRBJ1-3; the D gene is possibly TRBD1 (5 bases). Per the germline V gene, CDR1 is GTSNPN and CDR2 is SVGIG (reference sequence). V was clipped by 2 bases and J by 0 bases, with 14 bases between them. The CDR3 has 16 residues. The full variable domain, with the rest looked up from reference TRBV30 and TRBJ1-3, is SQTIHQWPATLVQPVGSPLSLECTVEGTSNPNLYWYRQAAGRGLQLLFYSVGIGQISSEVPQNLSASRPQDRQFILSSKKLLLSDSGFYLCAWSPRGSLSGNTIYFGEGSWLTVV.

The rearrangement links TRBV11-2 to TRBJ1-1; D is perhaps TRBD1 (5 bases). Trimming shortened V by 7 bases and J by 6 bases, and 15 bases separated the two germline ends. Germline V gene sequence: CDR1 SGHAT, CDR2 FQNNGV. The length of the CDR3 is 13 residues. The CDR3 loop is CASNGIRESEAFF. The CDR3 nucleotides are TGTGCCAGCAACGGAATCAGGGAATCTGAAGCTTTCTTT.

The rearrangement links TRBV7-3 to TRBJ2-1, with a possible D match to TRBD1 (5 bases). CDR3 length: 14 amino acids. Germline CDR1 is SGHTA and CDR2 is FQGTGA. V gave up 5 bases and J gave up 5 bases, with 13 bases separating them. CDR3 sequence reads: CASSPNPRDNEQFF. CDR3 coding DNA: TGTGCCAGCAGCCCCAATCCCAGGGACAATGAGCAGTTCTTC.

The V gene is TRBV6-2 or TRBV6-3, the J gene TRBJ1-5; unclear D gene. The V end was cut by 0 bases, the J end by 0 bases, with 12 bases between. The CDR3 spans 17 residues. Germline V gene lookup returns CDR1 MNHEY and CDR2 SVGEGT. For the CDR3, the DNA is TGTGCCAGCAGTTACTCGGCAGGACTGAATAGCAATCAGCCCCAGCATTTT. This sequence encodes CASSYSAGLNSNQPQHF.

The CDR3 protein is CASSPQPTGSTEAFF. In nucleotides, the CDR3 is TGTGCCAGCAGCCCCCAACCGACAGGGAGCACTGAAGCTTTCTTT. The chain carries TRBV7-3 and TRBJ1-1, with 7 bases lining up with TRBD1. The CDR3 contains 15 residues. V gave up 5 bases and J gave up 4 bases; unmatched junction bases: 10. Germline lookup yields CDR1 SGHTA and CDR2 FQGTGA.

The chain employs TRBV5-1 and TRBJ2-7, with 8 bases fitting TRBD2. CDR1 is SGHRS and CDR2 is YFSETQ in the germline V gene. CDR3 length equals 15 residues. V gave up 2 bases and J gave up 0 bases; unmatched junction bases: 4. The CDR3, as DNA: TGCGCCAGCAGCTTTAGGAGCGGGAGCTCCTACGAGCAGTACTTC. Translating gives CASSFRSGSSYEQYF.

This chain connects TRBV12-3 or TRBV12-4 to TRBJ1-5; no definite D call. V was clipped by 5 bases and J by 7 bases, with 9 bases between them. The length of the CDR3 is 12 residues. CDR3 DNA: TGTGCCAGCAGTGTTGAAGGACAGCCCCAGCATTTT. Translation: CASSVEGQPQHF.

The chain links TRBV7-2 to TRBJ1-3, with D hard to call. Per germline, CDR1 SGHTA and CDR2 FQGNSA. Trimming pared 4 bases from V and 2 bases from J, leaving 9 bases between. The CDR3 is made up of 14 amino acids. CDR3 bases: TGTGCCAGCAGCTCCGCAGCGCCTGGAAACACCATATATTTT. Encoded protein: CASSSAAPGNTIYF. The complete variable domain, with remaining parts taken from reference TRBV7-2 and TRBJ1-3, reads GAGVSQSPSNKVTEKGKDVELRCDPISGHTALYWYRQSLGQGLEFLIYFQGNSAPDKSGLPSDRFSAERTGGSVSTLTIQRTQQEDSAVYLCASSSAAPGNTIYFGEGSWLTVV.

The chain joins TRBV13 to TRBJ2-3; no clear D gene. V lost 0 bases to trimming and J lost 0 bases, with 4 bases between them. CDR3 size: 14 residues. Germline CDR1 is PRHDT and CDR2 is FYEKMQ (reference sequence). CDR3: CASSLGASTDTQYF. CDR3 DNA: TGTGCCAGCAGCTTAGGTGCTAGCACAGATACGCAGTATTTT.

This clone is termed medium-sized. The rearrangement uses TRBV7-9 and TRBJ2-7, with D perhaps matching TRBD2 (5 bases). The CDR3 length is 19 residues. V dropped 5 bases and J dropped 4 bases, with 30 bases sitting between them. Germline CDR1 SEHNR, CDR2 FQNEAQ (reference sequence). The CDR3 DNA sequence: TGTGCCAGCAGCCCTAGCCGGTGCTTATGTCGGGTAGGAGCTTACGAGCAGTACTTC. Translating gives CASSPSRCLCRVGAYEQYF.

This chain joins TRBV5-1 and TRBJ1-4; tentative D call: TRBD1 (5 bases). There are 15 residues in the CDR3. The germline V gene encodes CDR1 SGHRS and CDR2 YFSETQ. Trimming removed 4 bases at V and 8 bases at J, with 18 bases between. The CDR3 protein is CASSGDSYEREKLFF. The CDR3 DNA reads as TGCGCCAGCAGCGGAGACAGTTACGAAAGAGAAAAACTGTTTTTT.

The V and J genes are TRBV6-5 and TRBJ1-2, with TRBD1 matching 8 bases. Unmatched junction bases numbered 8, after V lost 4 bases and J lost 1 base. The CDR3 totals 16 residues. Germline values: CDR1 MNHEY, CDR2 SVGAGI. The CDR3 DNA is TGTGCCAGCAGTTGGGACAGGCGACCGATTAACTATGGCTACACCTTC. Translated: CASSWDRRPINYGYTF.

The rearrangement links TRBV29-1 to TRBJ2-1, with 9 bases identical to TRBD1. V dropped 5 bases and J dropped 5; count of bases not matched to a gene: 10. CDR1 is SQVTM and CDR2 is ANQGSEA in the germline V gene. The CDR3 has 15 amino acids. This CDR3 is CSVRIGQGHDNEQFF. In DNA, the CDR3 is TGCAGCGTTCGTATCGGACAGGGGCATGACAATGAGCAGTTCTTC.

The J gene is TRBJ2-5, the V gene TRBV10-3; TRBD1 matches 9 bases. V trimming: 3 bases; J trimming: 5 bases; junction bases outside the gene matches: 19. Germline V gene lookup returns CDR1 ENHRY and CDR2 SYGVKD. This CDR3 is built from 19 residues. The DNA of the CDR3 is TGTGCCATCAGTGACAGGTCCCCGGGACAGGGTCCTATCGGGGAGACCCAGTACTTC. This codes for CAISDRSPGQGPIGETQYF.

About this clone: A read error may account for a junction end that differs from germline. The CDR3 reads CASSLDTTGNTIYF. CDR3 in DNA: TGCGCCAGCAGTTTGGACACGACTGGAAACACCATATATTTT. The V and J genes are TRBV5-1 and TRBJ1-3; perhaps TRBD1 as D (5 bases). Looked up from germline, CDR1 is SGHRS and CDR2 is YFSETQ. The CDR3 is made up of 14 amino acids.

The DNA of the CDR3 is TGTGCCAGCAGTAGGGGACAGACGCTTTACAATGAGCAGTTCTTC. Translating gives CASSRGQTLYNEQFF. The J gene is TRBJ2-1, the V gene TRBV6-5; 7 bases line up with TRBD1. The CDR3 has 15 residues. The V gene's germline CDR1 is MNHEY and CDR2 SVGAGI. V shed 5 bases, J shed 4 bases, and the junction held 8 bases outside the gene matches.

The chain uses TRBV27 and TRBJ1-2, with 7 positions matching TRBD1. V shed 0 bases and J 6 bases; nucleotides not matched to a gene: 7. Germline CDR1 and CDR2: MNHEY and SMNVEV (reference sequence). The CDR3 loop spans 15 amino acids. The CDR3 sequence is CASSLSPTGRDGYTF. Here the CDR3 DNA reads TGTGCCAGCAGTTTATCACCGACAGGGAGGGATGGCTACACCTTC.